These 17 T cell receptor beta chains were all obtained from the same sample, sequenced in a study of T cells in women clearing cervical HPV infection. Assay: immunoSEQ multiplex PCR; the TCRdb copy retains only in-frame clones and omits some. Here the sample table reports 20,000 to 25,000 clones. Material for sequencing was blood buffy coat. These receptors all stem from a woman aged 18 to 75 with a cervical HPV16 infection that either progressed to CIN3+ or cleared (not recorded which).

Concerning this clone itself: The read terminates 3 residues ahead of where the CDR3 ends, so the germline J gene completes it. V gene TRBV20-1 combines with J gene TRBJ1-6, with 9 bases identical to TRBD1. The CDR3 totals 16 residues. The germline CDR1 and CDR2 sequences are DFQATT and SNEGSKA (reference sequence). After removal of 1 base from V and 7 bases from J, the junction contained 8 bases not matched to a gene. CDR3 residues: CSARVSGDRANSPLHF. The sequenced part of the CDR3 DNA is TGCAGTGCTAGAGTATCTGGGGACAGGGCCAATTCACCC.

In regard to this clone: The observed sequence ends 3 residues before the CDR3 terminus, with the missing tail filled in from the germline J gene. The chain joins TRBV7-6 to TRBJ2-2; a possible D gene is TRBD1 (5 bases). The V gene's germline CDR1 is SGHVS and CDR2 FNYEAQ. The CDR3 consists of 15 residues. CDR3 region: CASSPLDTLNEKLFF. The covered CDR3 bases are TGTGCCAGCAGCCCGCTGGACACCCTTAATGAAAAG. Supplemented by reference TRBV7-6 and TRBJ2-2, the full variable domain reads GAGVSQSPRYKVTKRGQDVALRCDPISGHVSLYWYRQALGQGPEFLTYFNYEAQQDKSGLPNDRFSAERPEGSISTLTIQRTEQRDSAMYRCASSPLDTLNEKLFFGEGSRLTVL.

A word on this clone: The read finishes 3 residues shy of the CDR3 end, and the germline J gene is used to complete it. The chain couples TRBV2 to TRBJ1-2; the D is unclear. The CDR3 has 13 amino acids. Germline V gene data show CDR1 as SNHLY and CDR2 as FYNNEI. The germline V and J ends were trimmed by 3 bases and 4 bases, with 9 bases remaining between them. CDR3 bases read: TGTGCCAGCAGTGAGCAAACGGGCTATGGC. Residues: CASSEQTGYG. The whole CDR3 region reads CASSEQTGYGYTF.

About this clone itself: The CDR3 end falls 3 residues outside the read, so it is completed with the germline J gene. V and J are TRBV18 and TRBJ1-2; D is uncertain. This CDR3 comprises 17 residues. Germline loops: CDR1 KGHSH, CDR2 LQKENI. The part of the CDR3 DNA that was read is TGTGCCAGCTCACCCGTCCTAGCGGGAGTGGGTACAGATACC. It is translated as CASSPVLAGVGTDT. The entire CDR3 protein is CASSPVLAGVGTDTYTF.

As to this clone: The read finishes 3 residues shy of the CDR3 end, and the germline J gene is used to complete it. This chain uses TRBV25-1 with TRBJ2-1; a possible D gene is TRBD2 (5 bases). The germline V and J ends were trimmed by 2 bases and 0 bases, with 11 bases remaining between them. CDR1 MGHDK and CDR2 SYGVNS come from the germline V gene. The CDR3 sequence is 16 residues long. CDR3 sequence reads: CASSEGSGYSYNEQFF. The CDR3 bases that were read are TGTGCCAGCAGTGAAGGAAGCGGTTACTCCTACAATGAG.

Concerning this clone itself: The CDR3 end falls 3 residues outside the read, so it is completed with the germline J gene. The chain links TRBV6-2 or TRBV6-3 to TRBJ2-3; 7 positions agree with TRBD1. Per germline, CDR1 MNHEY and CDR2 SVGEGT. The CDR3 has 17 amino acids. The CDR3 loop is CASSYPRTGAKQETQYF. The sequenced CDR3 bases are TGTGCCAGCAGTTACCCCCGGACAGGCGCCAAACAAGAGACG.

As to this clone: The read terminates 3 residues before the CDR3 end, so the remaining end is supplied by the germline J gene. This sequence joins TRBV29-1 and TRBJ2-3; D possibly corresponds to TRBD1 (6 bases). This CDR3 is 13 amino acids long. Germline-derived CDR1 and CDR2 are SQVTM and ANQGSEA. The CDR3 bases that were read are TGCAGCGCGGGCCGACAGGCTCAAGAGACG. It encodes CSAGRQAQET. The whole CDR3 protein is CSAGRQAQETQYF.

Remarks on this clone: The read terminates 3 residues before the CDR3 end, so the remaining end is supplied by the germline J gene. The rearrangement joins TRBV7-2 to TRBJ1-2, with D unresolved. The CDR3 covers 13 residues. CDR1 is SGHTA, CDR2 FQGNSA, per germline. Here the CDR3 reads CASSPQDQRGYTF. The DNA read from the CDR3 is TGTGCCAGCAGCCCGCAGGATCAGCGGGGC.

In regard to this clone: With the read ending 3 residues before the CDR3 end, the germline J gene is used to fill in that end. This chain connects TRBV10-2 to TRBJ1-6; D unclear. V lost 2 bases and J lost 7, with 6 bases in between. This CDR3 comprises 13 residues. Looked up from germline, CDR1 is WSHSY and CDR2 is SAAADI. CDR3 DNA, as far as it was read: TGCGCCAGCAGTGAGCAGGTCAATTCACCC. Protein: CASSEQVNSP. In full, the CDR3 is CASSEQVNSPLHF.

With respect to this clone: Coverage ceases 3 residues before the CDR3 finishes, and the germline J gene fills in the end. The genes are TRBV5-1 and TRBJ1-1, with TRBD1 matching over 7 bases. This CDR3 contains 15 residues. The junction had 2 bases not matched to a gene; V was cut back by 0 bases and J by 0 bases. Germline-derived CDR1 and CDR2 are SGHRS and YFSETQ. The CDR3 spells CASSLGDRLNTEAFF. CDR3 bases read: TGCGCCAGCAGCTTGGGGGACAGATTGAACACTGAA. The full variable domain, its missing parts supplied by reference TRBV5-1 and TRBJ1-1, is KAGVTQTPRYLIKTRGQQVTLSCSPISGHRSVSWYQQTPGQGLQFLFEYFSETQRNKGNFPGRFSGRQFSNSRSEMNVSTLELGDSALYLCASSLGDRLNTEAFFGQGTRLTVV.

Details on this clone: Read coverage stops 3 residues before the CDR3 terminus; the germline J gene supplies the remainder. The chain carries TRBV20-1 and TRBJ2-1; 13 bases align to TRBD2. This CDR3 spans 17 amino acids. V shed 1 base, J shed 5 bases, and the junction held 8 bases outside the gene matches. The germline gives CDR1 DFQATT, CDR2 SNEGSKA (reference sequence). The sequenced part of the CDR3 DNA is TGCAGTGCTAGAGTTTCACTAGCGGGAGGGGGTGACAATGAG. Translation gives CSARVSLAGGGDNE. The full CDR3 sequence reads CSARVSLAGGGDNEQFF.

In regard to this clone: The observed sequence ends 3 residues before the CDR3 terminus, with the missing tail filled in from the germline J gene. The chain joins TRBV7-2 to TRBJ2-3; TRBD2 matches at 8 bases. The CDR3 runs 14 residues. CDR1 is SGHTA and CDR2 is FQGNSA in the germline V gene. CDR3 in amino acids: CASSLGSGGETQYF. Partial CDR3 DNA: TGTGCCAGCAGCTTAGGAAGCGGGGGAGAGACG.

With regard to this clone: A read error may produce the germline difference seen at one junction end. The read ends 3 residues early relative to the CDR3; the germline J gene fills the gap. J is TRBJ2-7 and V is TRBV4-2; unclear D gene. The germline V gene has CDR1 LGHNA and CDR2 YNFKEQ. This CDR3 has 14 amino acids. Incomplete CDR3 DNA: TGCGCCAGCAGCCAAGATATAGTCTCCTACGAG. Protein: CASSQDIVSYE. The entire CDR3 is CASSQDIVSYEQYF.

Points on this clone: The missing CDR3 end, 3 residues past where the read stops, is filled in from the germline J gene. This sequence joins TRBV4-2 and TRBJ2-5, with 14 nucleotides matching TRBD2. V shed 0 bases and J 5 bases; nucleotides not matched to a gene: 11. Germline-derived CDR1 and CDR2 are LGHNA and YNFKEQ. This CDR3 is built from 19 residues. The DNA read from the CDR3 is TGTGCCAGCAGCCAAGATGAAACGACTAGCGGGAGGGGGTGGGAGACC. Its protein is CASSQDETTSGRGWET. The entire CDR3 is CASSQDETTSGRGWETQYF.

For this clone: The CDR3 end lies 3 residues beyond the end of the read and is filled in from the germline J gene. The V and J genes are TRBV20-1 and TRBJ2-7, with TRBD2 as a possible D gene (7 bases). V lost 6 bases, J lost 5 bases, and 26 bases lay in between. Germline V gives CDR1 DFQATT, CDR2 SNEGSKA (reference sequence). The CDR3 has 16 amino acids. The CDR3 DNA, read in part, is TGCAGTGCCTCCCTCGAGGGGCGGGGGCAATTCCACGAG. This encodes CSASLEGRGQFHE. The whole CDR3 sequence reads CSASLEGRGQFHEQYF.

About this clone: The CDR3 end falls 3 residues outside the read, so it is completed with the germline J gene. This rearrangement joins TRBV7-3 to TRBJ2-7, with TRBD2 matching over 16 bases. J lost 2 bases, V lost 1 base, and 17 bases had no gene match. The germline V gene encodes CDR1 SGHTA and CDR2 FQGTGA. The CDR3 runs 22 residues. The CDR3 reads CASSLMRGGRGTSGRVPYEQYF. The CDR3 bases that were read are TGTGCCAGCAGCTTAATGAGAGGGGGCCGAGGGACTAGCGGGAGGGTACCCTACGAG.

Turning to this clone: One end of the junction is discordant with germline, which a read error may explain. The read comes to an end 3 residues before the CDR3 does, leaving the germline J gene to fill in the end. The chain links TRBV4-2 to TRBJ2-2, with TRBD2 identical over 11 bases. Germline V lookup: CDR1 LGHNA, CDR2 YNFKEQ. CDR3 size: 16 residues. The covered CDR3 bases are TGCGCCAGCAGCCAAGGGACTAGCGGATACACCGGGGAG. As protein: CASSQGTSGYTGE. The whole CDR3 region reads CASSQGTSGYTGELFF.